Following are 18 T cell receptor beta chains from one sample sequenced in a study of CXCR3-negative and CXCR3-positive naive CD8 T cells. UMI-labeled TRB cDNA libraries were prepared by 5' RACE. TCRdb re-called the 5' RACE reads and catalogs CDR3 proteins one per entry, DNA excluded. The sample's table shows tens of thousands of distinct CDR3 sequences. The sequenced sample was naive CXCR3- CD8+ T cells from blood. The subset denotes: CD45RO-CCR7+CD27+CD95- naive CD8+ T cells lacking CXCR3 (TNR3-). These receptors originate from a human donor in good health. Some clones in this sample may be carry-over from other donors' samples.

The V and J genes are TRBV29-1 and TRBJ2-7. Germline V gives CDR1 SQVTM, CDR2 ANQGSEA. This CDR3 has 12 amino acids. CDR3 protein: CSVLSFSYEQYF.

The chain uses TRBV28 and TRBJ2-3. Germline-derived CDR1 and CDR2 are MDHEN and SYDVKM. This CDR3 region has 12 residues. This CDR3 is CASSFFADTQYF.

The rearrangement uses TRBV6-5 and TRBJ1-2. The CDR3 covers 15 residues. CDR1 is MNHEY, CDR2 SVGAGI, per germline. CDR3 loop: CASSYGTSGNYGYTF.

This chain connects TRBV6-1 to TRBJ2-7. CDR1 MNHNS and CDR2 SASEGT come from the germline V gene. This CDR3 has 15 residues. CDR3 sequence: CASADEAGDYYEQYF.

V usage is TRBV24-1 and J usage is TRBJ2-3. This CDR3 spans 13 amino acids. Per germline, CDR1 KGHDR and CDR2 SFDVKD. The CDR3 spells CATSDSGADTQYF.

The chain has TRBV11-3 and TRBJ2-3. Germline CDR1 reads SGHNT; CDR2 reads YENEEA. The CDR3 is made up of 13 amino acids. The CDR3 region is CASSPISGDTQYF.

The rearrangement joins TRBV3-1 to TRBJ1-1. CDR3 size: 20 residues. Germline V gene lookup returns CDR1 LGHDT and CDR2 YNNKEL (reference sequence). CDR3 amino acids: CASSQEVLVGCGLYKTEAFF.

The chain carries TRBV6-2 or TRBV6-3 and TRBJ2-7; without DNA, the TCRdb call of TRBD2 cannot be checked. CDR3 length equals 12 residues. The germline CDR1 and CDR2 sequences are MNHEY and SVGEGT. CDR3 amino acids: CASTLSGYEQYF.

The chain has TRBV19 and TRBJ2-1. Germline CDR1 is LNHDA and CDR2 is SQIVND (reference sequence). The CDR3 runs 13 residues. This CDR3 is CASSINIDNEQFF.

The chain has TRBV10-1 and TRBJ2-3; no DNA is available, so the TRBD1 call from TCRdb remains unchecked. Looked up from germline, CDR1 is WNHNN and CDR2 is SYGVQD (reference sequence). This CDR3 comprises 14 residues. This CDR3 reads CASSETGLGDTQYF.

The chain recombines TRBV10-3 with TRBJ2-7; TCRdb selects TRBD1, and the lack of DNA leaves this call unchecked. This CDR3 is 14 amino acids long. In germline, CDR1 is ENHRY, CDR2 SYGVKD. CDR3: CATSGGLLSYEQYF.

V gene TRBV7-9 combines with J gene TRBJ2-2. The CDR3 covers 15 residues. The germline CDR1 and CDR2 sequences are SEHNR and FQNEAQ (reference sequence). The CDR3 is CASSSSESNTGELFF.

The chain uses TRBV28 and TRBJ2-1; TCRdb's D call, TRBD1, is unchecked because there is no DNA. Germline V gives CDR1 MDHEN, CDR2 SYDVKM. The CDR3 length is 16 residues. The CDR3 spells CASSLYGPGATNEQFF. The entire variable domain, with the rest obtained from reference TRBV28 and TRBJ2-1, is as follows: DVKVTQSSRYLVKRTGEKVFLECVQDMDHENMFWYRQDPGLGLRLIYFSYDVKMKEKGDIPEGYSVSREKKERFSLILESASTNQTSMYLCASSLYGPGATNEQFFGPGTRLTVL.

The CDR3 sequence: CASRHTSGRSTDTQYF. The chain employs TRBV12-3 or TRBV12-4 and TRBJ2-3; TCRdb's D gene call, TRBD2, goes unchecked for lack of DNA. CDR3 length equals 16 residues.

V and J are TRBV28 and TRBJ1-1. In germline, CDR1 is MDHEN, CDR2 SYDVKM. The CDR3 runs to 16 residues. The CDR3 is CASSLILGRGVTEAFF.

The genes are TRBV4-3 and TRBJ2-7; TCRdb gives TRBD2 as the D gene, but with no DNA this cannot be confirmed. This CDR3 is built from 17 residues. Germline V gene lookup returns CDR1 LGHNA and CDR2 YSLEER. CDR3 residues: CASSQDTLARDTYEQYF.

This chain uses TRBV21-1 with TRBJ1-2; with no DNA, the TCRdb D assignment of TRBD1 cannot be verified. TRBV21-1 has pseudogene status. The CDR3 is 14 amino acids. CDR3 region: CASSPLGGEGGYTF.

This rearrangement joins TRBV20-1 to TRBJ2-7; TCRdb's D gene call, TRBD1, goes unchecked for lack of DNA. The CDR3 contains 13 residues. The germline V gene has CDR1 DFQATT and CDR2 SNEGSKA (reference sequence). The CDR3: CSASLDSNYEQYF.